The entry that follows covers one T cell receptor beta chain sequence. Its antigen is currently unknown. Amplified TCR beta CDR3 regions came from RNA transcripts. With the HTBI primer set, the TCR CDR3 went through a first round of RT-PCR. TCRdb processed the multiplex PCR reads anew with MiXCR; each CDR3 protein has one entry. The sample records hundreds of thousands of distinct CDR3 sequences, 46% being singletons. These data originate in a study of T cells in Graves' hyperthyroidism and ophthalmopathy. General study points: Stable hyperthyroidism was told apart from ophthalmopathy by a model built on 13 V-J features.

The CDR3 contains 13 residues. Germline V lookup: CDR1 SGHTA, CDR2 FQGNSA. The V segment lost 5 bases and the J segment 11 bases; nucleotides outside the gene matches: 8. Patients were excluded for uncontrolled infection, other autoimmune disease, pregnancy or lactation. The V gene is TRBV7-2, the J gene TRBJ1-4; 7 bases are shared with TRBD1. Sequencing was done on a sample of peripheral blood or thyroid tissue (not recorded which). The sequence derives from a woman aged 18-29 years with Graves' hyperthyroidism. The CDR3 bases are TGTGCCAGCAGCCAGACCGGGACAGCTAAACTGTTTTTT. Its protein product is CASSQTGTAKLFF.